What follows are 11 T cell receptor beta chains derived from one specimen sequenced in a study of cytomegalovirus exposure and HLA in healthy donors. PCR amplification relied on 60 Vbeta primers (plus 13 Jbeta primers). The data were produced by immunoSEQ multiplex PCR, yet TCRdb's version contains in-frame clones alone and is incomplete. The repertoire holds about 94,000 clones, about 7.6% seen once, with about 2% in the top ten. Sequencing was performed on PBMCs. The receptor source for this set is a man in his forties or fifties in good health and CMV-seronegative.

This sequence joins TRBV28 and TRBJ2-7, with 8 bases matching TRBD1. This CDR3 region has 15 residues. Germline CDR1 MDHEN, CDR2 SYDVKM. Trimming at V came to 4 bases and at J to 0 bases, leaving 5 bases not matched to a gene. The CDR3 region is CASSYTGGSSYEQYF. The CDR3 DNA follows: TGTGCCAGCAGTTATACAGGGGGGAGCTCCTACGAGCAGTACTTC.

This clone was found a few times. V is TRBV4-2 and J is TRBJ2-3, with 7 bases that match TRBD2. This CDR3 is built from 17 residues. Germline values: CDR1 LGHNA, CDR2 YNFKEQ. V was pared by 0 bases and J by 3 bases, with 9 bases of the junction left unmatched. As DNA, the CDR3 is TGTGCCAGCAGCCAAGATTTGGCGGGGGTTGGGACAGATACGCAGTATTTT. This translates into CASSQDLAGVGTDTQYF.

The V and J genes are TRBV14 and TRBJ1-1; D may be TRBD1 (6 bases). Germline loops: CDR1 SGHDN, CDR2 FVKESK. The CDR3 consists of 13 residues. The V end lost 4 bases, the J end lost 11 bases, and 17 bases lay between the germline ends. The CDR3 region is CASSRSRGGEAFF. CDR3 nucleotides: TGTGCCAGCAGCCGATCGCGAGGGGGGGAGGCTTTCTTT.

The chain carries TRBV9 and TRBJ1-3; D is ambiguous. This CDR3 is 14 amino acids long. Trimming cost V 6 bases and J 6 bases, with 16 bases left between them. Germline CDR1 is SGDLS and CDR2 is YYNGEE. CDR3: CASTEGGPANTIYF. In nucleotides, the CDR3 is TGTGCCAGCACCGAGGGAGGACCCGCAAACACCATATATTTT.

Worth noting for this clone: Other DNA sequences in this specimen translate into the identical CDR3. The gene calls are TRBV7-9 and TRBJ2-3; the D is unclear. V lost 1 base and J 15 bases, leaving 17 bases between the germline ends. CDR1 is SEHNR, CDR2 FQNEAQ, per germline (reference sequence). The CDR3 has 13 residues. CDR3 in DNA: TGTGCCAGCAGCTTAGTGGTGGTAGCTACGTTATATTTT. Protein: CASSLVVVATLYF.

This clone was detected only a few times. The V and J genes are TRBV2 and TRBJ2-2; D is unclear. Trimming left V 0 bases short and J 1 base short, with 9 bases between. The CDR3 is made up of 16 amino acids. Germline loops: CDR1 SNHLY, CDR2 FYNNEI. In DNA, the CDR3 is TGTGCCAGCAGTGAAGCGAGGTTCGTGAACACCGGGGAGCTGTTTTTT. Translation gives CASSEARFVNTGELFF.

The gene calls are TRBV4-1 and TRBJ1-1, with D possibly TRBD1 on 6 matching bases. The V end was cut by 5 bases, the J end by 2 bases, with 12 bases between. CDR3 length equals 14 residues. The V gene's germline CDR1 is MGHRA and CDR2 YSYEKL. The CDR3 region is CASSFNRDNTEAFF. The DNA for the CDR3 is TGCGCCAGCAGCTTCAACAGGGATAACACTGAAGCTTTCTTT.

This clone occurred a few times. This chain joins TRBV19 and TRBJ2-5; possibly TRBD2 for D (7 bases). V was clipped by 3 bases and J by 6 bases, with 14 bases between them. The CDR3 is 14 amino acids. Germline CDR1 is LNHDA and CDR2 is SQIVND (reference sequence). The CDR3: CASSMRGGEKTQYF. In DNA form, the CDR3 reads TGTGCCAGTAGTATGAGGGGGGGGGAAAAGACCCAGTACTTC.

In the case of this clone: The same CDR3 arises from other DNA sequences in this sample as well. The rearrangement uses TRBV4-1 and TRBJ2-7; TRBD1 aligns across 7 bases. The CDR3 totals 14 residues. The germline V gene has CDR1 MGHRA and CDR2 YSYEKL. The V segment lost 4 bases and the J segment 1 base; nucleotides outside the gene matches: 4. The CDR3 nucleotides are TGCGCCAGCAGCCTTTGGGACAGATCCTACGAGCAGTACTTC. Translated, it gives CASSLWDRSYEQYF.

The chain uses TRBV7-2 and TRBJ1-1; 9 bases are a match to TRBD1. The CDR3 consists of 12 residues. Germline V lookup: CDR1 SGHTA, CDR2 FQGNSA. V lost 3 bases to trimming and J lost 8 bases; unmatched junction nucleotides: 1. The CDR3: CASSFGQGEAFF. CDR3 DNA: TGTGCCAGCAGCTTTGGACAGGGGGAAGCTTTCTTT.

The chain employs TRBV11-3 and TRBJ2-1; the D gene is possibly TRBD1 (6 bases). With 1 base removed from V and 9 bases from J, the gap between germline ends came to 13 bases. Germline V gene sequence: CDR1 SGHNT, CDR2 YENEEA. The CDR3 covers 14 residues. CDR3 sequence: CASSLGRGISEQFF. CDR3 nucleotide sequence: TGTGCCAGCAGCTTAGGCAGGGGAATTAGTGAGCAGTTCTTC.